The 16 T cell receptor beta chains below all came from one sample that was sequenced in a study of OX40 agonist ivuxolimab in advanced cancers. Library prep was done by the immunoSEQ multiplex PCR assay. As stored in TCRdb, this immuneACCESS dataset retains in-frame rearrangements with V and J assigned. A fraction of the clones does not appear; measured against another copy, unresolved V genes explain less than half of the discrepancy, and the remainder lacks a known reason. The sample table records 65,000 to 95,000 clones; approximately 82% of these occur just once. The ten largest clones take up under 0.8% of the sample. The source was CD4+ or CD8+ T cells sorted from blood, collected in a trial of the OX40 agonist ivuxolimab. Every receptor here comes from an adult with an advanced solid tumor such as melanoma, head and neck, liver or kidney cancer.

The rearrangement links TRBV5-1 to TRBJ2-7; D is undetermined. The CDR3 consists of 15 residues. Germline assignment: CDR1 SGHRS and CDR2 YFSETQ. The V end was cut by 2 bases, the J end by 1 base, with 13 bases between. The CDR3: CASSFDTQQSYEQYF. DNA for the CDR3: TGCGCCAGCAGCTTCGACACCCAGCAATCCTACGAGCAGTACTTC.

As for this clone: At one of its ends the junction is not consistent with the germline gene, which may arise from a read error. This chain joins TRBV25-1 and TRBJ1-2, with D possibly being TRBD1 (6 bases). The V gene's germline CDR1 is MGHDK and CDR2 SYGVNS. The CDR3 has 18 residues. This chain's CDR3 is CAGSELGSPGGNNYGYTF. For the CDR3, the DNA is TGTGCCGGCAGTGAATTAGGGAGCCCGGGGGGCAATAACTATGGCTACACCTTC.

In its sample, this clone was seen once. This chain uses TRBV14 with TRBJ2-2, with TRBD1 as a possible D gene (6 bases). The CDR3 has 14 amino acids. The ends were cut back, 4 bases at V and 1 base at J, with 7 bases in the middle. Germline CDR1 reads SGHDN; CDR2 reads FVKESK. The CDR3, as DNA: TGTGCCAGCAGCCGGACAGAGAACACCGGGGAGCTGTTTTTT. The encoded protein is CASSRTENTGELFF.

V is TRBV4-1 and J is TRBJ1-2, with TRBD1 as a possible D gene (6 bases). Germline values: CDR1 MGHRA, CDR2 YSYEKL. CDR3 length: 17 amino acids. V was shortened by 1 base and J by 0 bases, with 15 bases between the two germline ends. The CDR3 loop is CASSQGRGDRPNYGYTF. CDR3 DNA: TGCGCCAGCAGCCAAGGAAGGGGAGACAGGCCTAACTATGGCTACACCTTC.

The CDR3 DNA reads TGTGCCAGCAGTCTAGACAGGGTTGAAGATACGCAGTATTTT. Protein sequence: CASSLDRVEDTQYF. V is TRBV27 and J is TRBJ2-3; 7 positions agree with TRBD1. This CDR3 spans 14 amino acids. With 5 bases clipped from V and 5 bases from J, the junction kept 7 bases outside the gene matches. Germline V gene data show CDR1 as MNHEY and CDR2 as SMNVEV (reference sequence).

Here the CDR3 DNA reads TGTGCCAGCAGTCCCACAGGGTTAAGCTACGAGCAGTACTTC. It yields the protein CASSPTGLSYEQYF. V usage is TRBV2 and J usage is TRBJ2-7, with D maybe TRBD1 (6 bases). Between the trimmed V and J ends, which lost 5 bases and 3 bases, there was a span of 14 bases. Germline assignment: CDR1 SNHLY and CDR2 FYNNEI. This CDR3 is 14 amino acids long. Full variable domain (remainder filled in from reference TRBV2 and TRBJ2-7): EPEVTQTPSHQVTQMGQEVILRCVPISNHLYFYWYRQILGQKVEFLVSFYNNEISEKSEIFDDQFSVERPDGSNFTLKIRSTKLEDSAMYFCASSPTGLSYEQYFGPGTRLTVT.

The V gene is TRBV2, the J gene TRBJ1-2; TRBD1 matches at 9 bases. There are 14 residues in the CDR3. Germline-derived CDR1 and CDR2 are SNHLY and FYNNEI. V was pared by 5 bases and J by 8 bases, with 9 bases of the junction left unmatched. CDR3 coding DNA: TGTGCCAGCAGTCCGACAGGGGGGGCTTACGGCTACACCTTC. It specifies CASSPTGGAYGYTF.

This chain uses TRBV7-2 with TRBJ1-5, with a tentative D call TRBD1 (5 bases). The CDR3 is 15 residues long. The germline V gene has CDR1 SGHTA and CDR2 FQGNSA. V was shortened by 1 base and J by 4 bases, with 11 bases between the two germline ends. CDR3 DNA: TGTGCCAGCAGCTTAGTCAGGGTCGGGAATCAGCCCCAGCATTTT. Its protein product is CASSLVRVGNQPQHF. Together with reference TRBV7-2 and TRBJ1-5, the CDR3 gives the full variable domain: GAGVSQSPSNKVTEKGKDVELRCDPISGHTALYWYRQSLGQGLEFLIYFQGNSAPDKSGLPSDRFSAERTGGSVSTLTIQRTQQEDSAVYLCASSLVRVGNQPQHFGDGTRLSIL.

J is TRBJ2-3 and V is TRBV5-1, with D perhaps TRBD1 (5 bases). Germline lookup yields CDR1 SGHRS and CDR2 YFSETQ. V lost 2 bases, J lost 2 bases, and 15 bases lay in between. This CDR3 is built from 16 residues. CDR3 region: CASSLFNRRYTDTQYF. The CDR3 DNA reads as TGCGCCAGCAGCTTATTTAACAGGCGATACACAGATACGCAGTATTTT. The full variable domain, its missing parts supplied by reference TRBV5-1 and TRBJ2-3, is KAGVTQTPRYLIKTRGQQVTLSCSPISGHRSVSWYQQTPGQGLQFLFEYFSETQRNKGNFPGRFSGRQFSNSRSEMNVSTLELGDSALYLCASSLFNRRYTDTQYFGPGTRLTVL.

The chain carries TRBV11-2 and TRBJ1-4; perhaps TRBD1 as D (5 bases). Germline V gene data show CDR1 as SGHAT and CDR2 as FQNNGV. The V and J ends lost 7 bases and 7 bases respectively, with 19 bases between them. The CDR3 contains 15 residues. The DNA of the CDR3 is TGTGCCAGCACGCCATGGGACCTATCGGGTGAAAAACTGTTTTTT. Translated: CASTPWDLSGEKLFF. The full variable domain, completed using reference TRBV11-2 and TRBJ1-4, is EAGVAQSPRYKIIEKRQSVAFWCNPISGHATLYWYQQILGQGPKLLIQFQNNGVVDDSQLPKDRFSAERLKGVDSTLKIQPAKLEDSAVYLCASTPWDLSGEKLFFGSGTQLSVL.

This clone has more than one count but fewer than ten. V gene TRBV30 combines with J gene TRBJ2-5; D might be TRBD1 (5 bases). This CDR3 is built from 11 residues. Germline V gives CDR1 GTSNPN, CDR2 SVGIG (reference sequence). V was shortened by 8 bases and J by 11 bases, with 18 bases between the two germline ends. DNA of the CDR3: TGTGCCGGCAGGGCCATTGATAGTCAGTACTTC. It translates to CAGRAIDSQYF.

The chain recombines TRBV10-3 with TRBJ1-1; TRBD1 aligns across 9 bases. The CDR3 is 14 residues long. V shed 6 bases and J 4 bases; nucleotides not matched to a gene: 6. The V gene's germline CDR1 is ENHRY and CDR2 SYGVKD. CDR3 sequence: CAISPGQGITEAFF. Written as DNA, the CDR3 is TGTGCCATCAGCCCGGGACAGGGAATCACTGAAGCTTTCTTT.

V usage is TRBV5-5 and J usage is TRBJ1-1; the D gene is possibly TRBD1 (5 bases). This CDR3 contains 17 residues. Germline assignment: CDR1 SGHKS and CDR2 YYEKEE (reference sequence). The ends were cut back, 0 bases at V and 0 bases at J, with 15 bases in the middle. The CDR3 region is CASSLARRGTLNTEAFF. CDR3 coding DNA: TGTGCCAGCAGCTTGGCCAGGAGGGGAACTCTGAACACTGAAGCTTTCTTT.

The chain recombines TRBV28 with TRBJ1-1; D might be TRBD1 (5 bases). Germline loops: CDR1 MDHEN, CDR2 SYDVKM. The CDR3 runs to 16 residues. Trimming stripped 4 bases from V and 1 base from J, with 16 bases between. The CDR3: CASSSPRDARNTEAFF. In DNA form, the CDR3 reads TGTGCCAGCAGTTCACCACGGGACGCCCGGAACACTGAAGCTTTCTTT.

The rearrangement joins TRBV5-1 to TRBJ2-2, with TRBD2 as a possible D gene (5 bases). CDR3 length: 17 amino acids. Germline V gene lookup returns CDR1 SGHRS and CDR2 YFSETQ. The V end lost 1 base, the J end lost 4 bases, and 17 bases lay between the germline ends. The CDR3 coding sequence is TGCGCCAGCAGCTTGACTAGAATTGCCCAAGGCACCGGGGAGCTGTTTTTT. Translation gives CASSLTRIAQGTGELFF. The full variable domain, completed using reference TRBV5-1 and TRBJ2-2, is KAGVTQTPRYLIKTRGQQVTLSCSPISGHRSVSWYQQTPGQGLQFLFEYFSETQRNKGNFPGRFSGRQFSNSRSEMNVSTLELGDSALYLCASSLTRIAQGTGELFFGEGSRLTVL.

On this clone itself: This may arise from a read error, as a much more abundant clone is one base away. The chain combines TRBV27 with TRBJ1-5; D gene unclear. The length of the CDR3 is 12 residues. V lost 3 bases to trimming and J lost 0 bases, with 0 bases between them. Germline V lookup: CDR1 MNHEY, CDR2 SMNVEV (reference sequence). The CDR3 loop is CASSFSNQPQHF. DNA for the CDR3: TGTGCCAGCAGTTTTAGCAATCAGCCCCAGCATTTT.